These T cell receptor beta chains were read from a single sample in a study of blood T cell repertoires in COVID-19. The repertoire was sequenced with immunoSEQ multiplex PCR; TCRdb's copy has only in-frame clones and lacks some. The sample contains under 150,000 clones, 80% to 90% of which appear only once. The sequenced material came from peripheral blood. These receptor sequences come from a man aged 40-49 years with acute or convalescent COVID-19. The CDR3 runs from the conserved cysteine through the conserved F or W. The D gene is left open where the match is weak. Expanded clones get a size class; other rows say once, few or many, or leave the size out.

>TRBJ1-3|NA|TRBD1|TRBV11-2
TGTGCCAGCAGGCTCAGACAGGGTGGGACTGGAAACACCATATATTTT
CASRLRQGGTGNTIYF
>TRBJ1-2|NA|TRBD1|TRBV6-1
TGTGCCAGCAGTGAAGAGGAGGGGGCTGGCTATGGCTACACCTTC
CASSEEEGAGYGYTF
>TRBJ1-2|NA|NA|TRBV2
TGTGCCAGCTTACTCCAGGGTCTCGATGGCTACACCTTC
CASLLQGLDGYTF
>TRBJ1-5|NA|NA|TRBV10-3
TGTGCCACCCGTGTGAGCAGCAATCAGCCCCAGCATTTT
CATRVSSNQPQHF
>TRBJ1-1|once|TRBD1|TRBV5-1
TGCGCCAGCAGCCTCGGACAGGGGGCGACTGAAGCTTTCTTT
CASSLGQGATEAFF
>TRBJ1-1|NA|TRBD1|TRBV12-3/TRBV12-4
TGTGCCAGCAGCCGACAGGGCGAAACTGAAGCTTTCTTT
CASSRQGETEAFF
>TRBJ1-5|NA|NA|TRBV15
TGTGCCACCAGCAGAGATCGAGGATATCAGCCCCAGCATTTT
CATSRDRGYQPQHF
>TRBJ1-2|NA|NA|TRBV6-5
TGTGCCAGCAAAAACGGAGAATCTAACTATGGCTACACCTTC
CASKNGESNYGYTF
>TRBJ2-2|NA|NA|TRBV11-2
TGTGCCAGCAGCCGGGGGGACAAGTGGAACACCGGGGAGCTGTTTTTT
CASSRGDKWNTGELFF
>TRBJ2-1|NA|NA|TRBV7-8
TGTGCCAGCAGCCCCACGGGAAGGTCCACCATCCATGAGCAGTTCTTC
CASSPTGRSTIHEQFF
>TRBJ2-5|NA|TRBD2|TRBV10-2
TGCGCCAGCCGAGATATAAGTAGCGGGGGGGCGCGGGAGACCCAGTACTTC
CASRDISSGGARETQYF
>TRBJ2-1|NA|NA|TRBV28
TGTGCCAGCGGCGGGACGGCCTACAATGAGCAGTTCTTC
CASGGTAYNEQFF
>TRBJ2-5|NA|TRBD2|TRBV28
TGTGCCAGTGGGGGCAGTAGCGGGGGTTCGGCCCAGTACTTC
CASGGSSGGSAQYF
>TRBJ2-1|NA|NA|TRBV27
TGTGCCAGCAGTTTACTAGGGAGCTCCTACAATGAGCAGTTCTTC
CASSLLGSSYNEQFF
>TRBJ2-3|NA|TRBD2|TRBV6-1
TGTGCCAGCAGTGATATAGCGGGGGGTGGTACAGATACGCAGTATTTT
CASSDIAGGGTDTQYF